A single sample gave rise to the 6 T cell receptor beta chains below, sequenced in a study of T cells in Graves' hyperthyroidism and ophthalmopathy. Researchers amplified the TCR beta CDR3 regions from RNA transcripts. During a first-round RT-PCR of the TCR CDR3, the HTBI primer set was used. TCRdb redid the calling of the multiplex PCR reads with MiXCR, one entry per CDR3 protein. Of about 770,000 distinct CDR3 sequences listed, around a sixth are singletons. Sequencing input: blood. The receptors originated from a woman aged 45-65 years with Graves' hyperthyroidism that later progressed to Graves' ophthalmopathy.

This clonotype was recorded at least ten times. This sequence joins TRBV3-1 and TRBJ1-1, with D tentatively TRBD1 (5 bases). The germline V gene has CDR1 LGHDT and CDR2 YNNKEL (reference sequence). Trimming cost V 0 bases and J 1 base, with 15 bases left between them. The CDR3 spans 17 residues. In DNA, the CDR3 is TGTGCCAGCAGCCAAGATACGGCAGGTCAGGGGAACACTGAAGCTTTCTTT. It is translated as CASSQDTAGQGNTEAFF.

A remark on this clonotype: The missing conserved phenylalanine or tryptophan at the end of this CDR3 makes a read error likely. The chain joins TRBV2 to TRBJ2-1, with 11 positions matching TRBD2. After removal of 6 bases from V and 3 bases from J, the junction contained 4 bases not matched to a gene. CDR1 is SNHLY, CDR2 FYNNEI, per germline. The CDR3 spans 15 residues. The CDR3 DNA follows: TGTGCCAGCAGCCCTACTAGCGGGGGCTACAATGAGCAGTTCTCC. The encoded protein is CASSPTSGGYNEQFS.

This clonotype was counted ten times or more. The chain carries TRBV2 and TRBJ2-1, with TRBD2 identical over 9 bases. Trimming removed 7 bases from V and 2 bases from J; junction bases left unmatched: 3. The CDR3 has 14 amino acids. Germline CDR1 and CDR2: SNHLY and FYNNEI. The CDR3 is CASNSGGPYNEQFF. CDR3 nucleotides: TGTGCCAGCAATAGCGGGGGACCCTACAATGAGCAGTTCTTC.

This clonotype was seen many times. J is TRBJ2-1 and V is TRBV29-1; 10 positions agree with TRBD1. CDR1 and CDR2 (germline): SQVTM, ANQGSEA. The CDR3 runs to 13 residues. Trimming cost V 7 bases and J 3 bases; bases outside gene matches: 3. The DNA of the CDR3 is TGCAGCGGTAGGACAGGGGGCTACAATGAGCAGTTCTTC. Amino acid sequence: CSGRTGGYNEQFF.

The chain joins TRBV7-9 to TRBJ2-1, with D perhaps matching TRBD2 (5 bases). CDR1 is SEHNR, CDR2 FQNEAQ, per germline (reference sequence). V dropped 3 bases and J dropped 6 bases, with 15 bases sitting between them. This CDR3 contains 15 residues. The CDR3 region is CASSFTSRAGNEQFF. The DNA for the CDR3 is TGTGCCAGCAGCTTCACTAGTCGGGCGGGCAATGAGCAGTTCTTC.

This clonotype was counted ten times or more. This rearrangement joins TRBV15 to TRBJ2-7; 7 nucleotides match TRBD1. Germline V CDR1 and CDR2: LNHNV, YYDKDF (reference sequence). With 0 bases clipped from V and 6 bases from J, the junction kept 5 bases outside the gene matches. The CDR3 spans 14 residues. CDR3 sequence reads: CATSRDLGQTEQYF. The CDR3 DNA sequence: TGTGCCACCAGCAGAGATTTGGGACAGACCGAGCAGTACTTC.